The 17 T cell receptor beta chains in this list originate from one sample, sequenced in a study of beta chain features in type 1 diabetes. The sequenced template was cDNA made from the entire isolated RNA. This table comes from immunoSEQ multiplex PCR, and its TCRdb copy is limited to in-frame clones, with some not included. Found here are fewer than 650,000 clones, around a sixth of them singletons; the top ten hold about 0.093%. Material: naive CD4+ T cells from blood. The receptor source for this set is a man between 18 and 29 years old in good health.

The gene calls are TRBV5-4 and TRBJ1-2; TRBD1 might be the D (6 bases). V gave up 0 bases and J gave up 2 bases, with 11 bases separating them. CDR1 and CDR2 (germline): SGHNT, YYREEE (reference sequence). This CDR3 region has 15 residues. CDR3 protein: CASSLDRVGNYGYTF. The CDR3 coding sequence is TGTGCCAGCAGCTTGGACAGGGTAGGGAACTATGGCTACACCTTC.

This clone occurred a few times. The chain is built from TRBV11-2 and TRBJ2-1; the D gene is possibly TRBD1 (7 bases). The CDR3 is 16 amino acids. CDR1 and CDR2 from the germline V gene are SGHAT and FQNNGV. V lost 5 bases, J lost 2 bases, and 16 bases lay in between. The CDR3 bases are TGTGCCAGCAGCAGCCCCAGGGGGGAGGCCTACAATGAGCAGTTCTTC. Its translation is CASSSPRGEAYNEQFF.

The chain carries TRBV4-2 and TRBJ2-5; D is undetermined. With 5 bases removed from V and 3 bases from J, the gap between germline ends came to 10 bases. CDR3 length equals 13 residues. Germline loops: CDR1 LGHNA, CDR2 YNFKEQ. CDR3 sequence (DNA): TGTGCCAGCAGCTTAGTCAAAGAAGAGACCCAGTACTTC. Translating it yields CASSLVKEETQYF.

A few counts support this clone. The rearrangement uses TRBV11-2 and TRBJ2-5; tentative D call: TRBD2 (7 bases). The CDR3 sequence is 11 residues long. V dropped 5 bases and J dropped 11 bases, with 12 bases sitting between them. Germline V gene lookup returns CDR1 SGHAT and CDR2 FQNNGV. The CDR3 region has the DNA TGTGCCAGCAGCAGGGGGAGGGAGCAGTACTTC. Its protein product is CASSRGREQYF.

This clone was seen a few times. The V gene is TRBV30, the J gene TRBJ2-3; D gene uncertain. CDR3 length: 14 amino acids. V lost 4 bases and J 2 bases, leaving 13 bases between the germline ends. The germline CDR1 and CDR2 sequences are GTSNPN and SVGIG (reference sequence). The CDR3 loop reads CAWTARQFTDTQYF. The DNA for the CDR3 is TGTGCCTGGACCGCGCGGCAGTTCACAGATACGCAGTATTTT.

This clone was recorded a few times. The V and J genes are TRBV5-4 and TRBJ1-1, with 10 bases that match TRBD1. V lost 0 bases to trimming and J lost 6 bases; unmatched junction nucleotides: 2. The length of the CDR3 is 14 residues. CDR1 SGHNT and CDR2 YYREEE come from the germline V gene (reference sequence). CDR3 residues: CASSLVGTGAEAFF. CDR3 in DNA: TGTGCCAGCAGCTTGGTAGGGACAGGGGCTGAAGCTTTCTTT.

This chain joins TRBV11-1 and TRBJ2-5, with D tentatively TRBD1 or TRBD2 (5 bases each). CDR1 is SGHAT, CDR2 FQDESV, per germline (reference sequence). This CDR3 is 14 amino acids long. Trimming pared 8 bases from V and 5 bases from J, leaving 18 bases between. The CDR3 nucleotides read TGTGCCAGCGGGGACCGAGGGCTTAGGGAGACCCAGTACTTC. Residues: CASGDRGLRETQYF.

The V and J genes are TRBV6-1 and TRBJ2-3, with 14 positions matching TRBD2. The CDR3 contains 17 residues. Germline V CDR1 and CDR2: MNHNS, SASEGT. The V segment lost 3 bases and the J segment 5 bases; nucleotides outside the gene matches: 7. CDR3 sequence reads: CASSDRGLAGALDTQYF. The CDR3 nucleotides read TGTGCCAGCAGTGATCGGGGACTAGCGGGGGCCTTAGATACGCAGTATTTT.

A few counts support this clone. This chain links TRBV7-8 with TRBJ2-1; 10 bases match TRBD2. Germline lookup yields CDR1 SGHVS and CDR2 FQNEAQ. J gave up 10 bases and V 0 bases, and 12 bases lay outside the gene matches. This CDR3 has 17 amino acids. Here the CDR3 reads CASSLARPSGGGGEQFF. The CDR3 DNA sequence: TGTGCCAGCAGCTTAGCGCGTCCTAGCGGGGGTGGAGGGGAGCAGTTCTTC.

This clone turned up a few times. The chain uses TRBV5-1 and TRBJ2-4; 9 positions agree with TRBD2. The CDR3 sequence is 15 residues long. Germline V gene data show CDR1 as SGHRS and CDR2 as YFSETQ. Trimming took 3 bases from V and 12 from J; bases not matched to a gene: 13. CDR3 protein: CASSSTGTSLSDQYF. CDR3 DNA sequence: TGCGCCAGCAGCTCAACCGGGACTAGCCTCTCTGATCAGTACTTC.

This clone occurred a few times. The chain recombines TRBV30 with TRBJ1-3; D is unresolved. With 0 bases removed from V and 4 bases from J, the gap between germline ends came to 7 bases. In germline, CDR1 is GTSNPN, CDR2 SVGIG (reference sequence). The CDR3 extends over 13 amino acids. Written as DNA, the CDR3 is TGTGCCTGGAGTGTATTTACCGGAAACACCATATATTTT. The encoded protein is CAWSVFTGNTIYF. The full variable domain, completed using reference TRBV30 and TRBJ1-3, is SQTIHQWPATLVQPVGSPLSLECTVEGTSNPNLYWYRQAAGRGLQLLFYSVGIGQISSEVPQNLSASRPQDRQFILSSKKLLLSDSGFYLCAWSVFTGNTIYFGEGSWLTVV.

This sequence joins TRBV28 and TRBJ2-7; D not resolved. CDR1 MDHEN and CDR2 SYDVKM come from the germline V gene. This CDR3 comprises 16 residues. The germline V and J ends were trimmed by 6 bases and 6 bases, with 24 bases remaining between them. The DNA for the CDR3 is TGTGCCAGCAGCTCCCCTACCCCGACTGGTATACTCGAGCAGTACTTC. Translation gives CASSSPTPTGILEQYF.

J is TRBJ1-2 and V is TRBV7-3, with 10 nucleotides matching TRBD1. Germline loops: CDR1 SGHTA, CDR2 FQGTGA. This CDR3 region has 15 residues. Losses at the gene ends were 1 base for V and 4 bases for J; bases not matched to a gene: 3. CDR3 sequence reads: CASSLSGTGVYGYTF. The CDR3 DNA reads TGTGCCAGCAGCTTAAGCGGGACAGGGGTCTATGGCTACACCTTC.

J is TRBJ2-2 and V is TRBV5-4, with 7 bases matching TRBD1. The CDR3 has 15 amino acids. Per the germline V gene, CDR1 is SGHNT and CDR2 is YYREEE (reference sequence). The junction had 5 bases not matched to a gene; V was cut back by 2 bases and J by 4 bases. The CDR3 DNA sequence: TGTGCCAGCAGCTTAGGGGGACAGCTCACCGGGGAGCTGTTTTTT. As protein: CASSLGGQLTGELFF.

The CDR3 region is CASSQVDGTSGRVSYNEQFF. The CDR3 DNA reads TGCGCCAGCAGCCAAGTTGACGGGACTAGCGGGAGGGTATCCTACAATGAGCAGTTCTTC. The chain employs TRBV4-1 and TRBJ2-1; 16 positions agree with TRBD2. The CDR3 extends over 20 amino acids. Germline V gene data show CDR1 as MGHRA and CDR2 as YSYEKL. Losses at the gene ends were 1 base for V and 1 base for J; bases not matched to a gene: 7.

The V call is TRBV5-1, the J call TRBJ1-2; D possibly corresponds to TRBD1 (6 bases). V lost 0 bases and J 4 bases, leaving 10 bases between the germline ends. The CDR3 extends over 14 amino acids. Germline V gene lookup returns CDR1 SGHRS and CDR2 YFSETQ. The chain's CDR3 is CASSLDGTPYGYTF. The CDR3 DNA reads TGCGCCAGCAGCTTGGATGGGACACCCTATGGCTACACCTTC. The complete variable domain, with remaining parts taken from reference TRBV5-1 and TRBJ1-2, reads KAGVTQTPRYLIKTRGQQVTLSCSPISGHRSVSWYQQTPGQGLQFLFEYFSETQRNKGNFPGRFSGRQFSNSRSEMNVSTLELGDSALYLCASSLDGTPYGYTFGSGTRLTVV.

This clone appeared a few times. The chain uses TRBV11-2 and TRBJ2-1, with 9 positions matching TRBD2. This CDR3 is 16 amino acids long. Per the germline V gene, CDR1 is SGHAT and CDR2 is FQNNGV. The V segment lost 6 bases and the J segment 0 bases; nucleotides outside the gene matches: 6. The CDR3 spells CASRAISGSSYNEQFF. In DNA form, the CDR3 reads TGTGCCAGCAGAGCCATTAGCGGGAGCTCCTACAATGAGCAGTTCTTC.